The 24 T cell receptor beta chains below come from one sample, sequenced in a study of identical twins. TCRdb re-analysed the 5' RACE reads in MiXCR, keeping a single row per CDR3 protein. The repertoire holds nearly 900,000 distinct CDR3 sequences, 12% seen once, with roughly 1.6% in the top ten. The data were also submitted as part of a second study, on yellow fever vaccine responses in identical twins.

The specimen was PBMCs. The receptor source for this set is a woman aged 18-30 years in good health.

There are a few counts of this clonotype. The chain links TRBV27 to TRBJ1-1; 8 positions agree with TRBD1. This CDR3 has 13 amino acids. V trimming: 7 bases; J trimming: 4 bases; junction bases outside the gene matches: 5. Germline assignment: CDR1 MNHEY and CDR2 SMNVEV (reference sequence). The CDR3 sequence: CASTRTGSTEAFF. The CDR3 DNA reads as TGTGCCAGCACCAGGACAGGGAGCACTGAAGCTTTCTTT.

The chain carries TRBV11-3 and TRBJ1-1; D remains unclear. Trimming left V 6 bases short and J 5 bases short, with 7 bases between. Per the germline V gene, CDR1 is SGHNT and CDR2 is YENEEA. This CDR3 contains 11 residues. This chain's CDR3 is CASRASTEAFF. In nucleotides, the CDR3 is TGTGCCAGCAGGGCATCTACTGAAGCTTTCTTT. Supplemented by reference TRBV11-3 and TRBJ1-1, the full variable domain reads EAGVVQSPRYKIIEKKQPVAFWCNPISGHNTLYWYLQNLGQGPELLIRYENEEAVDDSQLPKDRFSAERLKGVDSTLKIQPAELGDSAVYLCASRASTEAFFGQGTRLTVV.

Only a few counts were recorded for this clonotype. V and J are TRBV10-3 and TRBJ2-5; maybe TRBD2 (5 bases). Between the trimmed V and J ends, which lost 0 bases and 5 bases, there was a span of 13 bases. The CDR3 consists of 15 residues. CDR1 and CDR2 from the germline V gene are ENHRY and SYGVKD. The DNA for the CDR3 is TGTGCCATCAGTGAGTCTGGCAAACCGGGGGAGACCCAGTACTTC. Protein: CAISESGKPGETQYF.

This clonotype was seen a handful of times. The rearrangement links TRBV20-1 to TRBJ2-7; 7 bases agree with TRBD1. The CDR3 is 13 amino acids. Germline lookup yields CDR1 DFQATT and CDR2 SNEGSKA (reference sequence). The V segment lost 4 bases and the J segment 2 bases; nucleotides outside the gene matches: 5. CDR3 DNA sequence: TGCAGTGCTAAAAGACAGGGACCCTACGAGCAGTACTTC. This sequence encodes CSAKRQGPYEQYF.

The V call is TRBV4-2, the J call TRBJ2-3; 8 nucleotides align to TRBD2. From germline, CDR1 is LGHNA and CDR2 YNFKEQ. The CDR3 spans 21 residues. The V gene end was trimmed by 1 base and the J gene end by 0 bases; junction bases not matched to a gene: 18. CDR3 residues: CASSQAGGLAGSMFSTDTQYF. CDR3 DNA: TGTGCCAGCAGCCAAGCTGGGGGGCTAGCGGGCTCCATGTTCAGCACAGATACGCAGTATTTT.

On this clonotype itself: The junction shows a germline mismatch at one end, possibly a read error. V usage is TRBV12-5 and J usage is TRBJ1-1; D ambiguous. The CDR3 spans 13 residues. Germline V gene data show CDR1 as LGHNT and CDR2 as FRNRAP. The CDR3 loop reads CARGSGWSTEAFF. The CDR3 region has the DNA TGTGCTAGAGGTTCCGGGTGGAGCACTGAAGCTTTCTTT.

This clonotype was counted only a few times. The chain links TRBV4-2 to TRBJ2-5; maybe TRBD2 (5 bases). In germline, CDR1 is LGHNA, CDR2 YNFKEQ. Trimming pared 3 bases from V and 1 base from J, leaving 12 bases between. CDR3 length equals 15 residues. This chain's CDR3 is CASSQDAGIQETQYF. The CDR3 nucleotides are TGTGCCAGCAGCCAGGACGCGGGTATCCAAGAGACCCAGTACTTC.

This clonotype occurred a few times. The rearrangement links TRBV12-3 or TRBV12-4 to TRBJ1-1, with D possibly being TRBD1 (5 bases). The CDR3 contains 15 residues. V gave up 6 bases and J gave up 1 base, with 15 bases separating them. Here the CDR3 reads CASRQRGTTNTEAFF. CDR3 bases: TGTGCCAGCAGGCAGCGGGGGACCACGAACACTGAAGCTTTCTTT.

This clonotype was found many times. The chain carries TRBV12-3 or TRBV12-4 and TRBJ2-3, with 12 bases lining up with TRBD2. Trimming cost V 1 base and J 6 bases; bases outside gene matches: 8. This CDR3 contains 17 residues. The CDR3 protein is CASSLGLAGGPWDTQYF. The CDR3 nucleotides read TGTGCCAGCAGTTTAGGGCTAGCGGGAGGGCCGTGGGATACGCAGTATTTT.

This clonotype has a handful of counts. The chain is built from TRBV11-2 and TRBJ2-7; no definite D call. V shed 0 bases and J shed 2 bases, with 14 bases lying between them. This CDR3 contains 16 residues. Germline CDR1 is SGHAT and CDR2 is FQNNGV. CDR3 nucleotides: TGTGCCAGCAGCTTAGATAGGCTTTTAACTACCTACGAGCAGTACTTC. The encoded protein is CASSLDRLLTTYEQYF. The complete variable domain, with remaining parts taken from reference TRBV11-2 and TRBJ2-7, reads EAGVAQSPRYKIIEKRQSVAFWCNPISGHATLYWYQQILGQGPKLLIQFQNNGVVDDSQLPKDRFSAERLKGVDSTLKIQPAKLEDSAVYLCASSLDRLLTTYEQYFGPGTRLTVT.

The chain carries TRBV24-1 and TRBJ2-7; no definite D call. The CDR3 has 14 residues. Deletions cut 5 bases from V and 2 bases from J, with 12 bases between. Per germline, CDR1 KGHDR and CDR2 SFDVKD. The CDR3 nucleotides are TGTGCCACCAGTGTTAGTGACAACCCCTACGAGCAGTACTTC. Translation: CATSVSDNPYEQYF.

This chain connects TRBV12-3 or TRBV12-4 to TRBJ2-7, with TRBD2 matching 13 bases. The CDR3 is made up of 15 amino acids. The trim removed 4 bases at V and 7 bases at J, leaving 7 bases unmatched. CDR3 in DNA: TGTGCCAGCAGTTCCCGACTAGCGGGAGGAAAGGAGCAGTACTTC. Residues: CASSSRLAGGKEQYF.

A few counts support this clonotype. The chain links TRBV9 to TRBJ1-2; D is uncertain. Germline loops: CDR1 SGDLS, CDR2 YYNGEE. CDR3 size: 12 residues. Trimming removed 3 bases from V and 8 bases from J, with 11 bases in between. CDR3 residues: CASSDGRRGYTF. The CDR3 DNA sequence: TGTGCCAGCAGCGATGGACGGCGAGGCTACACCTTC. Combining the CDR3 with reference TRBV9 and TRBJ1-2 gives the whole variable domain DSGVTQTPKHLITATGQRVTLRCSPRSGDLSVYWYQQSLDQGLQFLIQYYNGEERAKGNILERFSAQQFPDLHSELNLSSLELGDSALYFCASSDGRRGYTFGSGTRLTVV.

This chain connects TRBV7-4 to TRBJ2-2; TRBD1 matches 10 bases. Germline assignment: CDR1 SGHVT and CDR2 SQSDAQ. The V and J ends lost 2 bases and 5 bases, in that order; junction bases with no gene match: 11. CDR3 size: 18 residues. Here the CDR3 reads CASSLYPGTGDGTGELFF. The CDR3 DNA reads TGTGCCAGCAGCTTATACCCCGGGACAGGGGATGGTACCGGGGAGCTGTTTTTT.

The sample holds many counts of this clonotype. The chain recombines TRBV5-5 with TRBJ2-1; tentatively, D is TRBD1 (5 bases). The CDR3 loop spans 14 amino acids. V gave up 4 bases and J gave up 3 bases, with 11 bases separating them. CDR1 SGHKS and CDR2 YYEKEE come from the germline V gene (reference sequence). The CDR3 here is CASSHRRGYNEQFF. In DNA form, the CDR3 reads TGTGCCAGCAGCCATCGAAGGGGCTACAATGAGCAGTTCTTC.

Ten or more counts support this clonotype. The chain uses TRBV6-1 and TRBJ2-7; 10 bases match TRBD1. The V gene's germline CDR1 is MNHNS and CDR2 SASEGT. CDR3 length equals 13 residues. V lost 6 bases and J lost 6; bases outside the gene matches: 5. The CDR3 spells CASSGDRGSEQYV. CDR3 in DNA: TGTGCCAGCAGCGGGGACAGGGGAAGCGAGCAGTACGTC.

The rearrangement joins TRBV2 to TRBJ2-3, with D perhaps TRBD1 or TRBD2 (6 bases each). This CDR3 region has 15 residues. V was pared by 7 bases and J by 1 base, with 15 bases between. Germline V lookup: CDR1 SNHLY, CDR2 FYNNEI. The CDR3 region has the DNA TGTGCCAGCAATCCCGACGGGGGCGGCACAGATACGCAGTATTTT. Its translation: CASNPDGGGTDTQYF.

The table lists this clonotype with a few counts. The rearrangement joins TRBV28 to TRBJ2-2, with D possibly being TRBD1 (6 bases). V was trimmed by 1 base and J by 5 bases, leaving 11 bases between them. The CDR3 totals 15 residues. CDR1 MDHEN and CDR2 SYDVKM come from the germline V gene. The CDR3 DNA follows: TGTGCCAGCAGTTTATATGGGGGCCCTACCGGGGAGCTGTTTTTT. This encodes CASSLYGGPTGELFF.

The chain carries TRBV12-3 or TRBV12-4 and TRBJ2-3; D is uncertain. V was clipped by 6 bases and J by 4 bases, with 5 bases between them. The CDR3 consists of 11 residues. The DNA of the CDR3 is TGTGCCAGCAGGATTTCAGATACGCAGTATTTT. Translation: CASRISDTQYF.

The chain carries TRBV5-4 and TRBJ1-4; the D is unclear. V lost 0 bases and J lost 0, with 6 bases in between. Germline V gene data show CDR1 as SGHNT and CDR2 as YYREEE (reference sequence). The CDR3 is 15 amino acids. DNA of the CDR3: TGTGCCAGCAGCTTGGGTCTGACAACTAATGAAAAACTGTTTTTT. It translates to CASSLGLTTNEKLFF.

This sequence joins TRBV11-2 and TRBJ1-6; D gene ambiguous. Trimming stripped 7 bases from V and 0 bases from J, with 16 bases between. This CDR3 spans 17 amino acids. CDR1 is SGHAT and CDR2 is FQNNGV in the germline V gene. The CDR3 protein is CASTPSTWSSYNSPLHF. Here the CDR3 DNA reads TGTGCCAGCACCCCCAGCACTTGGAGCTCCTATAATTCACCCCTCCACTTT.

The chain combines TRBV5-1 with TRBJ1-2; a possible D gene is TRBD1 (5 bases). CDR3 size: 16 residues. Germline V gene sequence: CDR1 SGHRS, CDR2 YFSETQ. Trimming took 5 bases from V and 4 from J, leaving 21 bases between them. The CDR3 DNA reads TGCGCCAGCAGGGACTCCGGGACTGCTGAACCCTATGGCTACACCTTC. This gives the protein CASRDSGTAEPYGYTF.

The table lists this clonotype with a few counts. The genes are TRBV25-1 and TRBJ2-7; D remains unclear. Deletions cut 6 bases from V and 4 bases from J, with 16 bases between. Germline assignment: CDR1 MGHDK and CDR2 SYGVNS. There are 14 residues in the CDR3. The CDR3, as DNA: TGTGCCAGCAGGGCCAGCGCGCTGGGGTACGAGCAGTACTTC. The encoded protein is CASRASALGYEQYF.

The sample holds a few counts of this clonotype. This chain joins TRBV10-3 and TRBJ2-1; tentative D call: TRBD2 (6 bases). V was trimmed by 0 bases and J by 8 bases, leaving 17 bases between them. The CDR3 has 16 residues. Germline V CDR1 and CDR2: ENHRY, SYGVKD. The CDR3 region is CAISESGKRGKYEQFF. CDR3 coding DNA: TGTGCCATCAGTGAGTCGGGTAAACGGGGGAAATATGAGCAGTTCTTC.